This is a list of T cell receptor beta chains from one sample in a study of cytomegalovirus exposure and HLA in healthy donors. Sequencing used immunoSEQ multiplex PCR; TCRdb keeps in-frame clones, though not all of them. This sample has about 130,000 clones, with approximately 82% found just once. Source material: PBMCs. The origin of the receptors is a man aged 30-40 years in good health and CMV-seropositive. Each CDR3 is given with its conserved first and last residue. A D gene is named only where the DNA matches it firmly. Size values are once, few and many counts, or a class for expanded clones, and some rows have none.

>TRBD1|13|TRBJ1-1|once|TRBV5-4
TGTGCCAGCAGCCTACAGGGGTTCACTGAAGCTTTCTTT
CASSLQGFTEAFF
>NA|11|TRBJ2-1|NA|TRBV9
TGTGCCAGCAGCGCGACTGCCTATGAACTCTTC
CASSATAYELF
>TRBD1|14|TRBJ2-1|NA|TRBV2
TGTGCCAGCAGTGATCCGGACAGGGTCAATGAGCAGTTCTTC
CASSDPDRVNEQFF
>TRBD1|12|TRBJ1-2|NA|TRBV19
TGTGCCAGTGCGGACAGGGCCTATGGCTACACCTTC
CASADRAYGYTF
>NA|14|TRBJ2-5|NA|TRBV27
TGTGCCAGCAGTTTAACGACGGGCCAAGAGACCCAGTACTTC
CASSLTTGQETQYF
>TRBD1|15|TRBJ1-2|once|TRBV4-1
TGCGCCAGCAGCCAGGGACAGGGGTGGAGTGATGGCTACACCTTC
CASSQGQGWSDGYTF
>TRBD1|15|TRBJ1-3|NA|TRBV7-2
TGTGCCAGCAGCTTAAGAGGACAGGGTGGAAACACCATATATTTT
CASSLRGQGGNTIYF
>TRBD2|13|TRBJ2-1|once|TRBV19
TGTGCCAGCGGGACTAGCGGGAACAATGAGCAGTTCTTC
CASGTSGNNEQFF
>NA|16|TRBJ1-3|NA|TRBV9
TGTGCCAGCAGCCCCTTGATGGGCACCTCTGGAAACACCATATATTTT
CASSPLMGTSGNTIYF
>TRBD2|14|TRBJ2-1|NA|TRBV5-1
TGCGCCAGCAGCGGGACTAGAAACTACAATGAGCAGTTCTTC
CASSGTRNYNEQFF
>NA|13|TRBJ1-1|NA|TRBV2
TGTGCCAGCAGTGAAGCCGGGGGCACTGAAGCTTTCTTT
CASSEAGGTEAFF
>NA|15|TRBJ1-2|NA|TRBV5-5
TGTGCCAGCAGCTTGGGACAGGAGTTGTTCTATGGCTACACCTTC
CASSLGQELFYGYTF
>TRBD1|14|TRBJ1-1|NA|TRBV7-2
TGTGCCAGCAGCTTATCTCCAGGGGGGACTGAAGCTTTCTTT
CASSLSPGGTEAFF
>NA|13|TRBJ2-3|NA|TRBV6-6
TGTGCCAGCCAGCAGGCTAGCACAGATACGCAGTATTTT
CASQQASTDTQYF
>NA|11|TRBJ2-7|NA|TRBV7-9
TGTGCCAGCAGCTTGCCAGGGGAGCAGTACTTC
CASSLPGEQYF
>NA|15|TRBJ1-4|NA|TRBV4-1
TGCGCCAGCAGCCAACAATCCGTAGACAGAGAAAAACTGTTTTTT
CASSQQSVDREKLFF
>TRBD1|15|TRBJ2-2|NA|TRBV9
TGTGCCAGCAGCCTGGGACAGGTTCAAACCGGGGAGCTGTTTTTT
CASSLGQVQTGELFF
>NA|14|TRBJ1-1|NA|TRBV11-2
TGTGCCAGCAGCTCGACAGTAGGAGACACTGAAGCTTTCTTT
CASSSTVGDTEAFF
>TRBD2|14|TRBJ2-7|NA|TRBV9
TGTGCCAGCAGCAGAGGGACTAGCACCTACGAGCAGTACTTC
CASSRGTSTYEQYF
>TRBD1|17|TRBJ1-6|NA|TRBV7-2
TGTGCCAGCAGCTGGGGACAGGGGTCAGTAAAGAATTCACCCCTCCACTTT
CASSWGQGSVKNSPLHF
>TRBD1|15|TRBJ1-5|NA|TRBV7-2
TGTGCCAGCAGCTTAGGGACAGGTAAAGATCAGCCCCAGCATTTT
CASSLGTGKDQPQHF
>NA|15|TRBJ1-3|NA|TRBV19
TGTGCCAGTAGTATCGACAGGAGCTCTGGAAACACCATATATTTT
CASSIDRSSGNTIYF
>NA|18|TRBJ1-1|NA|TRBV21-1
TGTGCCAGCAGCACAAAGCGCCCCCAGGGGTGGATGAACACTGAAGCTTTCTTT
CASSTKRPQGWMNTEAFF
>TRBD1|14|TRBJ1-2|NA|TRBV7-8
TGTGCCAGCAGCCCCCAGAGGGGGCCTTATGGCTACACCTTC
CASSPQRGPYGYTF
>NA|15|TRBJ1-6|NA|TRBV7-3
TGTGCCAGCAGCTTAAATGTCAGGGGTAATTCACCCCTCCACTTT
CASSLNVRGNSPLHF
>TRBD2|16|TRBJ2-7|NA|TRBV4-3
TGCGCCAGCAGCCAAGTTCTAGCGGGGGGGCGCTACGAGCAGTACTTC
CASSQVLAGGRYEQYF
>NA|15|TRBJ1-4|NA|TRBV7-9
TGTGCCAGCAGCTTATCGTCGGCAACTAATGAAAAACTGTTTTTT
CASSLSSATNEKLFF
>TRBD2|16|TRBJ2-7|NA|TRBV5-4
TGTGCCAGCAGCTTTGTGTCTAGCGGGGGGGCCCACGAGCAGTACTTC
CASSFVSSGGAHEQYF
>NA|16|TRBJ2-2|once|TRBV9
TGTGCCAGCAGCGTAGCGCGGGGAGGTGACACCGGGGAGCTGTTTTTT
CASSVARGGDTGELFF
>TRBD1|15|TRBJ1-4|NA|TRBV2
TGTGCCAGCATCGGGGATGGGACAGGTGGGGAAAAACTGTTTTTT
CASIGDGTGGEKLFF
>TRBD2|17|TRBJ2-3|NA|TRBV5-1
TGCGCCAGCAGACGTGAGGCTCTAGCGGTTAGCACAGATACGCAGTATTTT
CASRREALAVSTDTQYF
>TRBD1|14|TRBJ2-7|NA|TRBV18
TGTGCCAGCTCACATGGACAGGAAACGTACGAGCAGTACTTC
CASSHGQETYEQYF
>TRBD2|16|TRBJ2-1|NA|TRBV5-1
TGCGCCAGCAGCATGACTAGCGGGGGGGCCTACAATGAGCAGTTCTTC
CASSMTSGGAYNEQFF
>NA|12|TRBJ2-3|NA|TRBV14
TGTGCCAGCAGTCCTACTTCGAATACGCAGTATTTT
CASSPTSNTQYF
>NA|13|TRBJ1-2|few|TRBV6-5
TGTGCCAGCAGTTACGGCGCCGGGGGAGCCTACACCTTC
CASSYGAGGAYTF
>NA|16|TRBJ2-1|NA|TRBV5-6
TGTGCCAGCAGCTCACGACAGGATGCCACCTACAATGAGCAGTTCTTC
CASSSRQDATYNEQFF
>TRBD1|13|TRBJ1-3|NA|TRBV5-1
TGCGCCAGCAGCCCAATGACAGGGAACACCATATATTTT
CASSPMTGNTIYF
>TRBD1|14|TRBJ1-2|NA|TRBV2
TGTGCCAGCAGAGATAGGACAGGGAACTATGGCTACACCTTC
CASRDRTGNYGYTF
>NA|13|TRBJ2-1|NA|TRBV4-1
TGCGCCAGCAGCCAACTCGACTCTCTTGAGCAGTTCTTC
CASSQLDSLEQFF
>TRBD2|19|TRBJ2-7|NA|TRBV7-9
TGTGCCAGCAGAGGGGGCCCGGAGCGGGAGGCCACCAACCCCTACGAGCAGTACTTC
CASRGGPEREATNPYEQYF
>TRBD1|15|TRBJ1-2|NA|TRBV15
TGTGCCACCAGCAGCCGGGACAGGCGCCTCGGGGGCTACACCTTC
CATSSRDRRLGGYTF
>TRBD1|15|TRBJ1-3|many|TRBV25-1
TGTGCCAGCAGTGATCCGGGACAGGCGGTGGTCACCATATATTTT
CASSDPGQAVVTIYF
>NA|15|TRBJ1-2|once|TRBV27
TGTGCCAGCATAGGTGAATTTGGGGGGTCGGAGGGCTACACCTTC
CASIGEFGGSEGYTF
>NA|12|TRBJ1-1|NA|TRBV7-9
TGTGCCAGCAGCTTAGGGACGACAGGAGCTTTCTTT
CASSLGTTGAFF
>NA|14|TRBJ1-1|NA|TRBV6-5
TGTGCCAGCAGTAATCGACAGCCGAACACTGAAGCTTTCTTT
CASSNRQPNTEAFF
>TRBD1|14|TRBJ1-3|NA|TRBV7-9
TGTGCCAGCAGCCCTACAGGGGAGGGAAACACCATATATTTT
CASSPTGEGNTIYF
>TRBD1|18|TRBJ1-4|few|TRBV7-9
TGTGCCAGCAGCTTAGAGGGTAGGGGGCTGACTGCTAATGAAAAACTGTTTTTT
CASSLEGRGLTANEKLFF
>NA|14|TRBJ2-7|NA|TRBV5-5
TGTGCCAGCAGCCCCTGGACAGAACACTACGAGCAGTACTTC
CASSPWTEHYEQYF
>NA|14|TRBJ2-7|NA|TRBV27
TGTGCCAGCAGTTTATTGGCTAGCGCCTACGAGCAGTACTTC
CASSLLASAYEQYF
>TRBD1|17|TRBJ2-3|once|TRBV30
TGTGCCTGGGCCGCCGGGACAGGAACTTCGGACACAGATACGCAGTATTTT
CAWAAGTGTSDTDTQYF
>NA|14|TRBJ2-3|NA|TRBV6-1
TGTGCCAGCAGCCCAAAGCAGAGGACAGATACGCAGTATTTT
CASSPKQRTDTQYF
>NA|14|TRBJ2-3|NA|TRBV6-5
TGTGCCAGCCAATACCAGAGGCGTTCAGATACGCAGTATTTT
CASQYQRRSDTQYF
>TRBD2|14|TRBJ2-1|NA|TRBV7-9
TGTGCCACTTACCTAGCGGGGCAGAACAATGAGCAGTTCTTC
CATYLAGQNNEQFF